This T cell receptor beta chain was profiled in a study of blood T cell repertoires in COVID-19. Study as a whole: Samples representing acute and convalescent COVID-19 were sourced from the United States, Italy and Spain. PBMCs, B-cell-depleted T cells, or T cells were the source of the cDNA or gDNA that made up the material.

Some clones are missing from TCRdb's copy, which holds only in-frame ones; the method was immunoSEQ multiplex PCR. The table includes 80,000 to 95,000 clones, approximately 80% detected once. This CDR3 spans 16 amino acids. The rearrangement links TRBV21-1 to TRBJ2-3; the D call in the table, TRBD2, was not verified against the DNA. TRBV21-1 is tagged as a pseudogene. Sequenced input: peripheral blood. The TCR comes from a woman of 80 years or more with acute or convalescent COVID-19. CDR3 sequence reads: CASSKPCSGRTDTQYF. The CDR3 DNA reads as TGTGCCAGCAGCAAACCCTGTAGCGGGAGAACAGATACGCAGTATTTT.